These T cell receptor beta chains were read from a single sample in a study of blood T cell repertoires in COVID-19. Assay used: immunoSEQ multiplex PCR; TCRdb lists only in-frame clones, some missing. This table has 50,000 to 60,000 clones, about nine tenths appearing once. The sequenced material came from peripheral blood. The receptor set was obtained from a man in his sixties with active COVID-19. CDR3s include the opening cysteine and the closing phenylalanine or tryptophan. The D gene is left open where the match is weak. A row's size may be missing; if present it is once, few, many or a size class.

>TRBV21-1|NA|NA|TRBJ2-7
TGTGCCAGCAGCCATCTGGACAGGGTGAACTCCTACGAGCAGTACTTC
CASSHLDRVNSYEQYF
>TRBV4-1|NA|TRBD2|TRBJ2-5
TGCGCCAGCAGCCAAGGGGGTGGGACTAGCGGGGGGAAAGAGACCCAGTACTTC
CASSQGGGTSGGKETQYF
>TRBV2|NA|TRBD2|TRBJ2-7
TGTGCCAGCAGTGAAGCATACGGGACTAGCGGGATCTACGAGCAGTACTTC
CASSEAYGTSGIYEQYF
>TRBV25-1|once|NA|TRBJ2-7
TGTGCCCCCGCTAGATCGGGGAGTGGGAGCTACGAGCAGTACTTC
CAPARSGSGSYEQYF
>TRBV24-1|NA|NA|TRBJ2-1
TGTGCCACCAGTGATGATTCGGGTGAGGGTATCCACAATGAGCAGTTCTTC
CATSDDSGEGIHNEQFF
>TRBV4-1|NA|TRBD1|TRBJ1-5
TGCGCCAGCAGCCACCCCGGTCAGGGGGCAAAGGATCAGCCCCAGCATTTT
CASSHPGQGAKDQPQHF
>TRBV27|NA|TRBD1|TRBJ2-3
TGTGCCAGCAGTTCAAACAGGGGGCCAGATACGCAGTATTTT
CASSSNRGPDTQYF
>TRBV19|NA|TRBD1|TRBJ2-1
TGTGCCAGTAGTATAGGGGGGACAGTCCTCAATGAGCAGTTCTTC
CASSIGGTVLNEQFF
>TRBV9|once|TRBD2|TRBJ2-7
TGTGCCAGCAGCCCACAGGGACTAGCGGCCAATCTTCAGCAGTACTTC
CASSPQGLAANLQQYF
>TRBV28|NA|TRBD2|TRBJ2-3
TGTGCCAGCAGTCCCGGGACTAGATCGGGCACAGATACGCAGTATTTT
CASSPGTRSGTDTQYF
>TRBV7-3|NA|NA|TRBJ2-6
TGTGCCACCGCCGTGAGCTCTGGGGCCAACGTCCTGACTTTC
CATAVSSGANVLTF
>TRBV4-2|NA|NA|TRBJ2-7
TGTGCCAGCAGCCAGGCCTCCTACGAGCAGTACTTC
CASSQASYEQYF
>TRBV11-2|NA|NA|TRBJ1-1
TGTGCCAGCAGCTTAGATTGGGACTGGAACACTGAAGCTTTCTTT
CASSLDWDWNTEAFF
>TRBV25-1|NA|TRBD2|TRBJ2-7
TGTGCCAGCGGGGGACTAGCGGGTTACGAGCAGTACTTC
CASGGLAGYEQYF
>TRBV10-3|NA|NA|TRBJ1-2
TGTGCCATCAGTGACCAATCTAGTGGCTACACCTTC
CAISDQSSGYTF
>TRBV15|NA|NA|TRBJ1-2
TGTGCCACCAGCAGAGAAAGAGATAAAAACTATGGCTACACCTTC
CATSRERDKNYGYTF
>TRBV27|NA|NA|TRBJ1-3
TGTGCCAGCAGTCAGACAGGAACTGGAAACACCATATATTTT
CASSQTGTGNTIYF
>TRBV29-1|NA|TRBD1|TRBJ2-7
TGCAGCGTGGCGGGGACAGGAGGCTACGAGCAGTACTTC
CSVAGTGGYEQYF
>TRBV6-1|NA|NA|TRBJ1-4
TGTGCCAGCAGTGAAGTTCCAGAAGAAAAACTGTTTTTT
CASSEVPEEKLFF
>TRBV11-2|once|TRBD1|TRBJ1-2
TGTGCCAGCAGCCGGGACAGGGTAGGCTACACCTTC
CASSRDRVGYTF
>TRBV27|NA|TRBD1|TRBJ2-2
TGTGCCACCCGGATCGGGACAGCTAACGGGGAGCTGTTTTTT
CATRIGTANGELFF
>TRBV24-1|NA|TRBD2|TRBJ2-1
TGTGCCACCAGTGATTTTATGGGACTAGGGCCCAATGAGCAGTTCTTC
CATSDFMGLGPNEQFF
>TRBV19|NA|TRBD1|TRBJ1-1
TGTGCCAGTAGTCCGTACACAGGGGGTGGAACTGAAGCTTTCTTT
CASSPYTGGGTEAFF
>TRBV19|NA|TRBD1|TRBJ2-6
TGTGCCAGTAGTCTGGGACAGGTCTACTCTGGGGCCAACGTCCTGACTTTC
CASSLGQVYSGANVLTF
>TRBV7-3|NA|TRBD2|TRBJ2-1
TGTGCCAGCAGCCTCGGTGGGGCTAGCGGGAGATACAATGAGCAGTTCTTC
CASSLGGASGRYNEQFF
>TRBV6-6|NA|TRBD1|TRBJ2-3
TGTGCCATTCCATCCGGGACAGGGACAGATACGCAGTATTTT
CAIPSGTGTDTQYF
>TRBV18|NA|TRBD1|TRBJ2-3
TGTGCCAGCCAAACACAGGGGGCAACCCCCACAGATACGCAGTATTTT
CASQTQGATPTDTQYF
>TRBV21-1|once|NA|TRBJ1-2
TGTGCCAGCAGCAAATCAGTGGGGACAGGTGAAAACTATGGCTACACCTTC
CASSKSVGTGENYGYTF
>TRBV11-2|NA|TRBD2|TRBJ2-1
TGTGCCAGCAGACGACTAGCGGGAGGAAATGAGCAGTTCTTC
CASRRLAGGNEQFF
>TRBV6-2/TRBV6-3|NA|NA|TRBJ1-6
TGTGCCAGCAGTTATAACAGAAATAATTCACCCCTCCACTTT
CASSYNRNNSPLHF